This is a list of T cell receptor beta chains from one sample in a study of PD-1 blockade in classical Hodgkin lymphoma. Using immunoSEQ multiplex PCR, the repertoire was profiled, and TCRdb retains in-frame clones only, with some absent. The table records roughly 52,000 clones, roughly nine tenths of them present only once. Source: peripheral blood mononuclear cells (PBMCs), taken before the fourth cycle of nivolumab. These receptors originate from a human donor with classical Hodgkin lymphoma. The CDR3 runs from the conserved cysteine through the conserved F or W. D genes are given only for firm matches. Expanded clones are given a class, and other clones once, few, many or no size at all.

clone_size: once
d_call: TRBD2
v_call: TRBV29-1
j_call: TRBJ2-3
cdr3_aa: CSVEFAGGRSDTQYF
cdr3_nt: TGCAGCGTTGAATTTGCGGGGGGGCGATCAGATACGCAGTATTTT

clone_size: NA
d_call: NA
v_call: TRBV5-1
j_call: TRBJ2-5
cdr3_aa: CASSYPVVQETQYF
cdr3_nt: TGCGCCAGCAGCTACCCAGTGGTACAAGAGACCCAGTACTTC

clone_size: NA
d_call: NA
v_call: TRBV4-1
j_call: TRBJ2-5
cdr3_aa: CASSQVGGAETQYF
cdr3_nt: TGCGCCAGCAGCCAAGTCGGAGGGGCAGAGACCCAGTACTTC

clone_size: NA
d_call: NA
v_call: TRBV21-1
j_call: TRBJ1-5
cdr3_aa: CASSTRGHQPQHF
cdr3_nt: TGTGCCAGCAGTACGAGGGGGCATCAGCCCCAGCATTTT

clone_size: NA
d_call: NA
v_call: TRBV4-1
j_call: TRBJ2-5
cdr3_aa: CASSQEGRSTYQETQYF
cdr3_nt: TGCGCCAGCAGCCAAGAAGGTCGCAGCACCTACCAAGAGACCCAGTACTTC

clone_size: NA
d_call: NA
v_call: TRBV4-1
j_call: TRBJ1-5
cdr3_aa: CASSQDLAGPRNQPQHF
cdr3_nt: TGCGCCAGCAGCCAAGATTTAGCGGGGCCGAGGAATCAGCCCCAGCATTTT

clone_size: NA
d_call: TRBD2
v_call: TRBV5-6
j_call: TRBJ2-5
cdr3_aa: CASSPTGLAGEEQYF
cdr3_nt: TGTGCCAGCAGCCCAACTGGGCTAGCGGGAGAAGAGCAGTACTTC

clone_size: NA
d_call: NA
v_call: TRBV7-9
j_call: TRBJ2-2
cdr3_aa: CASSPGGANTGELFF
cdr3_nt: TGTGCCAGCAGCCCTGGAGGGGCGAACACCGGGGAGCTGTTTTTT

clone_size: NA
d_call: NA
v_call: TRBV11-2
j_call: TRBJ2-7
cdr3_aa: CASSLDGLEQYF
cdr3_nt: TGTGCCAGCAGCTTAGACGGGCTCGAGCAGTACTTC

clone_size: NA
d_call: TRBD2
v_call: TRBV27
j_call: TRBJ2-3
cdr3_aa: CASSPSSGRVTDTQYF
cdr3_nt: TGTGCCAGCAGTCCCTCTAGCGGGAGGGTCACAGATACGCAGTATTTT

clone_size: NA
d_call: TRBD1
v_call: TRBV4-2
j_call: TRBJ1-1
cdr3_aa: CASSQARTGGTEAFF
cdr3_nt: TGTGCCAGCAGCCAAGCTAGGACAGGGGGCACTGAAGCTTTCTTT

clone_size: NA
d_call: NA
v_call: TRBV12-5
j_call: TRBJ2-2
cdr3_aa: CASGLVQGGTGELFF
cdr3_nt: TGTGCTAGTGGTTTGGTCCAGGGAGGCACCGGGGAGCTGTTTTTT

clone_size: NA
d_call: NA
v_call: TRBV5-1
j_call: TRBJ2-3
cdr3_aa: CASSLVGGAGGTDTQYF
cdr3_nt: TGCGCCAGCAGCTTGGTTGGGGGGGCCGGAGGCACAGATACGCAGTATTTT

clone_size: NA
d_call: NA
v_call: TRBV5-1
j_call: TRBJ2-7
cdr3_aa: CASSASPGASTYEQYF
cdr3_nt: TGCGCCAGCAGCGCATCCCCGGGGGCAAGCACCTACGAGCAGTACTTC

clone_size: NA
d_call: NA
v_call: TRBV4-2
j_call: TRBJ1-1
cdr3_aa: CASSQVDTEAFF
cdr3_nt: TGTGCCAGCAGCCAAGTGGACACTGAAGCTTTCTTT

clone_size: few
d_call: NA
v_call: TRBV7-9
j_call: TRBJ1-2
cdr3_aa: CASSLEQGGYTF
cdr3_nt: TGTGCCAGCAGCTTAGAGCAGGGAGGCTACACCTTC

clone_size: NA
d_call: NA
v_call: TRBV4-3
j_call: TRBJ2-2
cdr3_aa: CASSQEGQGLNTGELFF
cdr3_nt: TGCGCCAGCAGCCAAGAAGGGCAGGGATTGAACACCGGGGAGCTGTTTTTT

clone_size: NA
d_call: NA
v_call: TRBV5-8
j_call: TRBJ2-2
cdr3_aa: CASSLVRNTGELFF
cdr3_nt: TGTGCCAGCAGCTTGGTGCGGAACACCGGGGAGCTGTTTTTT

clone_size: once
d_call: NA
v_call: TRBV9
j_call: TRBJ2-3
cdr3_aa: CASSVGGNTQDTQYF
cdr3_nt: TGTGCCAGCAGCGTAGGGGGGAACACACAAGATACGCAGTATTTT

clone_size: NA
d_call: TRBD2
v_call: TRBV5-5
j_call: TRBJ2-1
cdr3_aa: CASSLLAGEYNEQFF
cdr3_nt: TGTGCCAGCAGCCTACTAGCGGGGGAATACAATGAGCAGTTCTTC

clone_size: NA
d_call: TRBD2
v_call: TRBV5-4
j_call: TRBJ2-1
cdr3_aa: CASSLELGLAYNEQFF
cdr3_nt: TGTGCCAGCAGCTTGGAATTGGGACTAGCCTACAATGAGCAGTTCTTC

clone_size: NA
d_call: NA
v_call: TRBV10-1
j_call: TRBJ2-1
cdr3_aa: CASSDGRWNEQFF
cdr3_nt: TGCGCCAGCAGTGACGGCAGGTGGAATGAGCAGTTCTTC

clone_size: once
d_call: NA
v_call: TRBV5-1
j_call: TRBJ1-4
cdr3_aa: CASSLADRATNEKLFF
cdr3_nt: TGCGCCAGCAGCTTGGCCGACAGAGCAACTAATGAAAAACTGTTTTTT

clone_size: NA
d_call: NA
v_call: TRBV28
j_call: TRBJ1-1
cdr3_aa: CAIDRWGEENTEAFF
cdr3_nt: TGTGCCATAGACCGATGGGGGGAAGAGAACACTGAAGCTTTCTTT

clone_size: NA
d_call: NA
v_call: TRBV7-2
j_call: TRBJ2-3
cdr3_aa: CASSVAGRHTDTQYF
cdr3_nt: TGTGCCAGCAGCGTTGCCGGGAGACACACAGATACGCAGTATTTT

clone_size: NA
d_call: NA
v_call: TRBV7-6
j_call: TRBJ2-6
cdr3_aa: CASSPGVSGANVLTF
cdr3_nt: TGTGCCAGCAGCCCGGGGGTCTCTGGGGCCAACGTCCTGACTTTC

clone_size: NA
d_call: NA
v_call: TRBV10-1
j_call: TRBJ2-7
cdr3_aa: CASSVSGMKSGEQYF
cdr3_nt: TGCGCCAGCAGTGTGTCGGGCATGAAGTCCGGCGAGCAGTACTTC

clone_size: NA
d_call: NA
v_call: TRBV1
j_call: TRBJ2-5
cdr3_aa: CTSSQVWDRREETQYF
cdr3_nt: TGCACCAGCAGCCAAGTGTGGGACAGGCGCGAAGAGACCCAGTACTTC

clone_size: NA
d_call: TRBD1
v_call: TRBV7-2
j_call: TRBJ2-5
cdr3_aa: CASSIVHRGKETQYF
cdr3_nt: TGTGCCAGCAGCATAGTGCACAGGGGCAAAGAGACCCAGTACTTC

clone_size: NA
d_call: TRBD1
v_call: TRBV7-9
j_call: TRBJ2-5
cdr3_aa: CASSPPPGQGMAKTQYF
cdr3_nt: TGTGCCAGCAGCCCCCCCCCGGGACAGGGGATGGCAAAGACCCAGTACTTC